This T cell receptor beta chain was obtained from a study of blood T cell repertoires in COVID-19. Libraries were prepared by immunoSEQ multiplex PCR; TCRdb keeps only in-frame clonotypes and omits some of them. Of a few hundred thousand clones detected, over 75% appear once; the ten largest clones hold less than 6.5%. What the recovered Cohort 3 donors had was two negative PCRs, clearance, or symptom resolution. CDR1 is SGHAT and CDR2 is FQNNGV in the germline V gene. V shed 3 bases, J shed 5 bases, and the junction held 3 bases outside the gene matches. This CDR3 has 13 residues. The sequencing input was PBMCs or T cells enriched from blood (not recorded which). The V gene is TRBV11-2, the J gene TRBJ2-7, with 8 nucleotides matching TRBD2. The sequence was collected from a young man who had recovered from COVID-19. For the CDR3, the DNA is TGTGCCAGCAGCTTCCGGGGGGGAGACGAGCAGTACTTC. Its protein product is CASSFRGGDEQYF.